The source of this T cell receptor beta chain is a study of shared clonotypes between healthy human individuals. Background on the study: Three plates each covered CD4 naive and memory; CD8 naive two, CD8 memory one. Study conclusions and caveats: Estimated richness values were generally larger in naive subsets than in memory subsets.

To note about this clone: Its antigen is not identified.

The deep-level immunoSEQ assay was used. Investigators spread the genomic DNA of each subset evenly over several immunoSEQ plates. Using immunoSEQ multiplex PCR, the repertoire was profiled, and TCRdb retains in-frame clones only, with some absent. The sample carries hundreds of thousands of clones, 95% recorded once. Selected positively for CCR7 and CD45RO-negative, naive CD8 cells excluded terminally differentiated effector memory CD45RA+ cells. Trimming cost V 3 bases and J 5 bases, with 21 bases left between them. This CDR3 has 17 amino acids. The germline V gene encodes CDR1 SGHNT and CDR2 YYREEE (reference sequence).

The receptor comes from a woman younger than 45 in good health. Sequences were obtained from naive CD8+ T cells sorted from blood. The chain combines TRBV5-4 with TRBJ2-1; D possibly corresponds to TRBD2 (5 bases). The CDR3 spells CASSSRRGQIEDNEQFF. In DNA form, the CDR3 reads TGTGCCAGCAGCTCACGTCGAGGGCAGATAGAAGACAATGAGCAGTTCTTC.